The rows below give T cell receptor beta chains drawn from one sample of a study of T-cell reconstitution after alpha-beta-depleted transplantation in children. TCRdb independently ran MiXCR on the PCR reads; one entry per CDR3 protein. This table has some 200,000 distinct CDR3 sequences, less than 15% appearing once. This sample comprised PBMCs from the stem cell graft donor, obtained from the stem cell graft. Receptor source: a human donor who donated a stem cell graft to a child with acute lymphoblastic leukemia. The CDR3 runs from the conserved cysteine through the conserved F or W. The order of the fields is J gene, clone size, V gene, D gene, CDR3 length, CDR3 protein, CDR3 DNA. A D gene is named only where the DNA matches it firmly. Rows may omit the clone size; those that give it use once, few, many or a size class.

TRBJ2-1 many TRBV29-1 . 17 CSVEAVARERWYNEQFF TGCAGCGTGGAGGCGGTGGCCCGGGAGAGGTGGTACAATGAGCAGTTCTTC
TRBJ2-3 few TRBV30 TRBD2 18 CAWSPAQAGGPFGDTQYF TGTGCCTGGAGCCCGGCCCAAGCGGGAGGGCCATTTGGGGATACGCAGTATTTT
TRBJ2-3 many TRBV5-1 . 14 CASSLNQGTDTQYF TGCGCCAGCAGCTTAAACCAGGGGACAGATACGCAGTATTTT
TRBJ2-5 few TRBV7-9 . 17 CASSPVVAGASGETQYF TGTGCCAGCAGCCCAGTGGTCGCCGGCGCTTCGGGGGAGACCCAGTACTTC
TRBJ2-3 many TRBV12-3/TRBV12-4 TRBD2 15 CASSPREGRTDTQYF TGTGCCAGCAGTCCCCGGGAGGGACGCACAGATACGCAGTATTTT
TRBJ2-7 many TRBV7-9 . 13 CASSSKGPGEQYF TGTGCCAGCAGCTCGAAAGGGCCCGGGGAGCAGTACTTC
TRBJ2-3 . TRBV11-2 TRBD1 17 CASSLRLGQRKEDTQYF TGTGCCAGCAGCTTACGACTGGGACAGAGAAAGGAGGATACGCAGTATTTT
TRBJ1-5 . TRBV19 . 15 CASSIDNRAAQPQHF TGTGCCAGTAGTATAGATAACAGGGCTGCTCAGCCCCAGCATTTT
TRBJ2-7 many TRBV29-1 TRBD2 11 CSPPGGYEQYF TGCAGCCCCCCGGGGGGTTACGAGCAGTACTTC
TRBJ2-1 many TRBV6-5 TRBD1 15 CASSYSGQSYNEQFF TGTGCCAGCAGTTACTCGGGACAGTCCTACAATGAGCAGTTCTTC
TRBJ2-7 . TRBV4-1 TRBD2 19 CASSQVRILAGALSYEQYF TGCGCCAGCAGCCAAGTCCGGATTCTAGCGGGAGCGCTATCCTACGAGCAGTACTTC
TRBJ1-5 . TRBV12-3/TRBV12-4 . 15 CASSTRDTPNQPQHF TGTGCCAGCAGTACCCGGGACACACCCAATCAGCCCCAGCATTTT
TRBJ1-2 many TRBV12-3/TRBV12-4 . 14 CASSLSHYGGGYTF TGTGCCAGCAGTTTATCCCACTATGGCGGGGGCTACACCTTC
TRBJ2-1 many TRBV5-1 TRBD2 18 CASSLIPSGSSAYNEQFF TGCGCCAGCAGCTTGATTCCTAGCGGGAGTAGCGCCTACAATGAGCAGTTCTTC
TRBJ2-7 . TRBV4-1 . 17 CASSQQSGTTLTYEQYF TGCGCCAGCAGCCAACAGTCCGGGACAACACTAACCTACGAGCAGTACTTC
TRBJ1-1 few TRBV10-3 . 13 CAISESMNTEAFF TGTGCCATCAGTGAGTCGATGAACACTGAAGCTTTCTTT
TRBJ2-3 many TRBV5-1 . 13 CASRPGGTDTQYF TGCGCCAGCCGGCCAGGGGGCACAGATACGCAGTATTTT
TRBJ1-1 . TRBV5-1 . 14 CASSLETDNTEAFF TGCGCCAGCAGCTTGGAGACGGACAACACTGAAGCTTTCTTT
TRBJ1-1 many TRBV6-5 . 11 CASSSYHEAFF TGTGCCAGCAGTTCTTATCATGAAGCTTTCTTT
TRBJ1-2 many TRBV7-2 . 14 CASSLAGSLKGYTF TGTGCCAGCAGCTTAGCAGGGTCCCTAAAGGGCTACACCTTC
TRBJ2-4 many TRBV6-5 . 15 CASRAYRSGKNIQYF TGTGCCAGCAGGGCCTACAGGAGTGGCAAAAACATTCAGTACTTC
TRBJ2-1 many TRBV7-9 TRBD1 15 CASSFPGQADNEQFF TGTGCCAGCAGCTTCCCGGGACAGGCAGACAATGAGCAGTTCTTC
TRBJ2-7 many TRBV29-1 . 13 CSVVDRIPYEQYF TGCAGCGTTGTTGACAGGATCCCATACGAGCAGTACTTC
TRBJ2-3 many TRBV6-4 TRBD2 19 CASTHSGTSGSRGRDTQYF TGTGCCAGCACCCATTCCGGGACTAGCGGGAGCCGGGGAAGAGATACGCAGTATTTT
TRBJ2-7 many TRBV20-1 . 12 CSATRDQYEQYF TGCAGTGCTACGCGGGATCAGTACGAGCAGTACTTC
TRBJ1-1 . TRBV18 . 18 CASSRGLQGYSTNTEAFF TGTGCCAGCTCACGGGGGTTACAGGGTTATTCAACAAACACTGAAGCTTTCTTT
TRBJ2-1 few TRBV11-3 . 16 CASSFHKGVAYNEQFF TGTGCCAGCAGCTTCCACAAGGGGGTTGCCTACAATGAGCAGTTCTTC